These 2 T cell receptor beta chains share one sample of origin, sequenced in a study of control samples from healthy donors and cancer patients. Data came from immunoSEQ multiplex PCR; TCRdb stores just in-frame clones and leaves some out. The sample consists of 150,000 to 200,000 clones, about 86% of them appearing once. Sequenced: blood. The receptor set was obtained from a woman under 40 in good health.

CDR3 protein: CASSEQAGTGQPQHF. The CDR3 coding sequence is TGTGCCAGCAGTGAACAGGCAGGGACGGGTCAGCCCCAGCATTTT. The chain uses TRBV2 and TRBJ1-5; D is possibly TRBD1 (5 bases). From germline, CDR1 is SNHLY and CDR2 FYNNEI. With 2 bases removed from V and 6 bases from J, the gap between germline ends came to 14 bases. CDR3 length: 15 residues.

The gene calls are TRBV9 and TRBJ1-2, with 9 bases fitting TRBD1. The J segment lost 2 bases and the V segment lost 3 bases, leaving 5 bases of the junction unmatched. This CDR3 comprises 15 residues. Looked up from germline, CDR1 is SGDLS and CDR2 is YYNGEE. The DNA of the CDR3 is TGTGCCAGCAGCGGTACAGGGGGCTCAAACTATGGCTACACCTTC. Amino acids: CASSGTGGSNYGYTF.